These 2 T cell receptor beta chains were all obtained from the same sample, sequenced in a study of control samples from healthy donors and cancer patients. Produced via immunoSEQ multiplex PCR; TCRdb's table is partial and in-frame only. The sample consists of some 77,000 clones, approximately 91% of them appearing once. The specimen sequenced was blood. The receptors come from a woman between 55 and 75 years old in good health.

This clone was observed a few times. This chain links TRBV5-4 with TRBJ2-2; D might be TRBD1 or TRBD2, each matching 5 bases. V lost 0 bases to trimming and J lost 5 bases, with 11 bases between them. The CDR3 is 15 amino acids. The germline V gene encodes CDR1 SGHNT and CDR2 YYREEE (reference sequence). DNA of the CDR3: TGTGCCAGCAGCTTGGCTGGGACCAGAACCGGGGAGCTGTTTTTT. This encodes CASSLAGTRTGELFF.

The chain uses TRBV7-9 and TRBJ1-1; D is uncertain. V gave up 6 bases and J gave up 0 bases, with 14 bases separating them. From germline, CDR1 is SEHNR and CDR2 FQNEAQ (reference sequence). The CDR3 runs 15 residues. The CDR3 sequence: CASRGKGQLNTEAFF. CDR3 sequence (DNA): TGTGCCAGCAGAGGGAAGGGCCAGTTGAACACTGAAGCTTTCTTT.